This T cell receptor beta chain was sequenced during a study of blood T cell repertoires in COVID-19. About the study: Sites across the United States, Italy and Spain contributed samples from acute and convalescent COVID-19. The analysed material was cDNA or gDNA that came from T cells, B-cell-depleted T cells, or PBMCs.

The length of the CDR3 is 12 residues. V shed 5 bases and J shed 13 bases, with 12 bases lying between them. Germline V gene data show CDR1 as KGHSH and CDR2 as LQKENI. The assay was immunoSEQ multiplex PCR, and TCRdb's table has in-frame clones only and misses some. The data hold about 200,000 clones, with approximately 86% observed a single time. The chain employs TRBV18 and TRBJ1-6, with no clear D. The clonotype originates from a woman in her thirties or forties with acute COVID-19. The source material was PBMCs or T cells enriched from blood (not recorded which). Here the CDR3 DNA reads TGTGCCAGCTCATCCAAGGAGTCTCCCCTCCACTTT. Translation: CASSSKESPLHF.